One and the same sample provided the 15 T cell receptor beta chains below, sequenced in a study of regulatory T cells in long-lasting Graves disease. The sample's time point: newly diagnosed GD, antithyroid drugs for less than 3 months. PBMCs were the source of the RNA used for TCR sequencing. Construction of the TCR beta libraries employed iRepertoire HTBI primers in conjunction with Arm-PCR of CDR3 regions. TCRdb fed the multiplex PCR reads into MiXCR, producing one record per CDR3 protein. The repertoire includes some 250,000 distinct CDR3 sequences, over 20% of them detected once, and about 15% sits in the top ten. Here the sequenced sample was peripheral blood mononuclear cells (PBMCs), taken at new diagnosis, from a patient treated with antithyroid drugs. These receptors were collected from a female donor with Graves disease.

This chain connects TRBV24-1 to TRBJ1-5; D gene unclear. Looked up from germline, CDR1 is KGHDR and CDR2 is SFDVKD. This CDR3 is built from 14 residues. V was trimmed by 1 base and J by 10 bases, leaving 13 bases between them. CDR3 bases: TGTGCCACCAGTGATTTCTCTGACATCTTCCCCCAGCATTTT. Translation: CATSDFSDIFPQHF.

This clonotype was detected many times. The J gene is TRBJ2-3, the V gene TRBV18; D uncertain. This CDR3 comprises 14 residues. The V end lost 0 bases, the J end lost 5 bases, and 9 bases lay between the germline ends. In germline, CDR1 is KGHSH, CDR2 LQKENI. Here the CDR3 DNA reads TGTGCCAGCTCACCACCCGAACTGAGAGATACGCAGTATTTT. Encoded protein: CASSPPELRDTQYF.

The rearrangement uses TRBV6-5 and TRBJ2-2; 9 positions agree with TRBD2. CDR1 and CDR2 from the germline V gene are MNHEY and SVGAGI. There are 18 residues in the CDR3. J lost 7 bases, V lost 2 bases, and 14 bases had no gene match. CDR3: CASSYQLAGWVNRGELFF. CDR3 in DNA: TGTGCCAGCAGTTACCAGCTAGCGGGATGGGTCAACCGCGGGGAGCTGTTTTTT.

The chain has TRBV3-1 and TRBJ2-3; 11 nucleotides align to TRBD2. Trimming took 4 bases from V and 9 from J; bases not matched to a gene: 6. CDR1 is LGHDT, CDR2 YNNKEL, per germline (reference sequence). The CDR3 totals 14 residues. The CDR3 loop is CASSLAGGPRTQYF. As DNA, the CDR3 is TGTGCCAGCAGCCTAGCGGGAGGGCCAAGGACGCAGTATTTT.

The sample holds many counts of this clonotype. V and J are TRBV9 and TRBJ2-3; maybe TRBD1 (5 bases). Germline V CDR1 and CDR2: SGDLS, YYNGEE. The CDR3 covers 13 residues. Trimming removed 0 bases from V and 6 bases from J, with 8 bases in between. The CDR3 DNA follows: TGTGCCAGCAGCGTAGAGGGGCACGATACGCAGTATTTT. Translating gives CASSVEGHDTQYF.

The sample holds many counts of this clonotype. The chain is built from TRBV20-1 and TRBJ2-1, with 10 bases fitting TRBD2. The germline CDR1 and CDR2 sequences are DFQATT and SNEGSKA (reference sequence). The V and J ends lost 1 base and 9 bases, in that order; junction bases with no gene match: 12. This CDR3 comprises 16 residues. In nucleotides, the CDR3 is TGCAGTGCTAGAGCGGGGGGGACTAGCGCGGCCGGTGAGCAGTTCTTC. Its protein product is CSARAGGTSAAGEQFF.

This clonotype was counted at least ten times. The rearrangement links TRBV5-8 to TRBJ1-1; D is possibly TRBD1 (5 bases). Per germline, CDR1 SGHTS and CDR2 YDEGEE. With 4 bases removed from V and 1 base from J, the gap between germline ends came to 8 bases. The CDR3 is 13 residues long. CDR3 sequence (DNA): TGTGCCAGCAGCCCGAGGGGGAACACTGAAGCTTTCTTT. This sequence encodes CASSPRGNTEAFF.

Of note for this clonotype: A far larger clone is a single base away, which makes a read error likely. This sequence joins TRBV11-1 and TRBJ2-7; perhaps D is TRBD1 or TRBD2 (5 bases each). Trimming cost V 2 bases and J 0 bases, with 8 bases left between them. Germline values: CDR1 SGHAT, CDR2 FQDESV (reference sequence). The CDR3 contains 14 residues. CDR3 nucleotide sequence: TGTGCCAGCAGCTTAATGGGGGTCTCCTACGAGCAGTACTTC. It yields the protein CASSLMGVSYEQYF.

There are many counts of this clonotype. The chain links TRBV28 to TRBJ2-2; 10 bases are shared with TRBD2. Germline V gene sequence: CDR1 MDHEN, CDR2 SYDVKM. V lost 8 bases and J lost 8; bases outside the gene matches: 11. The CDR3 totals 15 residues. CDR3 DNA: TGTGCCAGCTACGAGCGGGGGGGCCTTCTTGGGGAGCTGTTTTTT. Its protein is CASYERGGLLGELFF.

This rearrangement joins TRBV10-3 to TRBJ2-3; TRBD1 matches at 9 bases. Unmatched junction bases numbered 12, after V lost 7 bases and J lost 7 bases. Germline V lookup: CDR1 ENHRY, CDR2 SYGVKD. The CDR3 has 15 residues. The CDR3 reads CAINPGQGRINTQYF. The CDR3 DNA sequence: TGTGCCATCAATCCGGGACAGGGAAGGATTAATACGCAGTATTTT.

The chain couples TRBV19 to TRBJ2-1; TRBD1 is a possible D gene (5 bases). V lost 10 bases to trimming and J lost 4 bases, with 14 bases between them. Per germline, CDR1 LNHDA and CDR2 SQIVND (reference sequence). CDR3 length: 13 residues. CDR3 coding DNA: TGTGCCACGGGCAGGGTTAGTTACAATGAGCAGTTCTTC. This sequence encodes CATGRVSYNEQFF.

Many counts were recorded for this clonotype. V usage is TRBV20-1 and J usage is TRBJ2-7; perhaps D is TRBD1 or TRBD2 (5 bases each). CDR1 is DFQATT and CDR2 is SNEGSKA in the germline V gene (reference sequence). Trimming took 0 bases from V and 0 from J, leaving 18 bases between them. The CDR3 is 17 amino acids. CDR3 in amino acids: CSARDLTAGTASYEQYF. CDR3 coding DNA: TGCAGTGCTAGAGATCTTACGGCAGGGACCGCCTCCTACGAGCAGTACTTC.

At least ten counts were recorded for this clonotype. The CDR3 sequence: CASSLALGNSYEQYF. The CDR3 DNA sequence: TGTGCCAGCAGCTTGGCCCTGGGGAACTCCTACGAGCAGTACTTC. This chain uses TRBV5-5 with TRBJ2-7; D remains unclear. The CDR3 is made up of 15 amino acids. CDR1 and CDR2 from the germline V gene are SGHKS and YYEKEE (reference sequence). V was cut by 0 bases and J by 0 bases, with 10 bases left in between.

This clonotype was seen only once. This likely reflects a read error, since a far larger clone is one base away. This chain joins TRBV7-9 and TRBJ2-3; 9 positions agree with TRBD2. This CDR3 region has 16 residues. Germline V gene lookup returns CDR1 SEHNR and CDR2 FQNEAQ (reference sequence). Trimming cost V 5 bases and J 11 bases; bases outside gene matches: 17. CDR3 residues: CASSRRLAGRSRGQYF. CDR3 nucleotides: TGTGCCAGCAGCCGACGGCTAGCGGGAAGGTCCCGGGGGCAGTATTTT.

In its sample, this clonotype was seen many times. The genes are TRBV7-2 and TRBJ2-7; D unclear. The germline CDR1 and CDR2 sequences are SGHTA and FQGNSA. The CDR3 loop spans 12 amino acids. Trimming shortened V by 4 bases and J by 6 bases, and 10 bases separated the two germline ends. The CDR3 bases are TGTGCCAGCAGCTCCCCCGGGTTCGAGCAGTACTTC. Amino acids: CASSSPGFEQYF.